One sample yielded the 21 T cell receptor beta chains listed below, sequenced in a study of shared clonotypes between healthy human individuals. Here immunoSEQ multiplex PCR was the method, and the copy in TCRdb shows in-frame clones only, minus some. Among roughly 2.2 million clones listed, over 85% were seen once. The specimen was naive CD4+ T cells from PBMCs. Subset meaning: CD45RA+ positively selected. The origin of the receptors is a man younger than 35 in good health. Some clones in this sample may be carry-over from other donors' samples.

V gene TRBV11-2 combines with J gene TRBJ2-3; D call uncertain. Per germline, CDR1 SGHAT and CDR2 FQNNGV. The ends were cut back, 6 bases at V and 8 bases at J, with 18 bases in the middle. The CDR3 runs to 14 residues. CDR3 loop: CASRIGPVLGTQYF. The CDR3 DNA reads as TGTGCCAGCAGAATCGGCCCTGTTTTGGGTACGCAGTATTTT.

The chain carries TRBV7-9 and TRBJ1-5; 9 nucleotides line up with TRBD1. The junction had 7 bases not matched to a gene; V was cut back by 5 bases and J by 5 bases. The CDR3 is 15 residues long. Germline V gene data show CDR1 as SEHNR and CDR2 as FQNEAQ (reference sequence). This CDR3 is CASSADWTGDQPQHF. In nucleotides, the CDR3 is TGTGCCAGCAGCGCGGACTGGACAGGGGATCAGCCCCAGCATTTT.

This clone was counted once. J is TRBJ1-2 and V is TRBV2, with 8 nucleotides matching TRBD1. CDR3 length equals 14 residues. Trimming cost V 7 bases and J 5 bases; bases outside gene matches: 9. CDR1 SNHLY and CDR2 FYNNEI come from the germline V gene. This CDR3 reads CASNRQGLRYGYTF. The CDR3 DNA sequence: TGTGCCAGCAATAGACAGGGGTTGAGGTATGGCTACACCTTC. The variable domain in full, with the rest retrieved from reference TRBV2 and TRBJ1-2, is EPEVTQTPSHQVTQMGQEVILRCVPISNHLYFYWYRQILGQKVEFLVSFYNNEISEKSEIFDDQFSVERPDGSNFTLKIRSTKLEDSAMYFCASNRQGLRYGYTFGSGTRLTVV.

In its sample, this clone was seen once. The chain links TRBV9 to TRBJ1-3, with a weak D call TRBD1 (5 bases). The CDR3 is 17 amino acids. V was pared by 3 bases and J by 3 bases, with 19 bases between. The germline gives CDR1 SGDLS, CDR2 YYNGEE. The CDR3 sequence: CASSAGGGVEVGNTIYF. DNA of the CDR3: TGTGCCAGCAGCGCGGGCGGGGGTGTCGAGGTTGGAAACACCATATATTTT.

The CDR3 is CASSSYLDRFNQPQHF. The CDR3 DNA reads TGTGCCAGCAGCTCCTACTTGGACAGGTTCAATCAGCCCCAGCATTTT. This chain joins TRBV7-8 and TRBJ1-5, with 7 bases lining up with TRBD1. V shed 4 bases and J 3 bases; nucleotides not matched to a gene: 9. The CDR3 spans 16 residues. Germline values: CDR1 SGHVS, CDR2 FQNEAQ.

This clone has a handful of counts. CDR3 coding DNA: TGTGCCAGCAGGGACGGACCCACAGGAGCTTTCTTT. It codes for CASRDGPTGAFF. The rearrangement joins TRBV2 to TRBJ1-1; possible D gene TRBD1, 5 bases. There are 12 residues in the CDR3. The V end was cut by 6 bases, the J end by 10 bases, with 15 bases between. Germline loops: CDR1 SNHLY, CDR2 FYNNEI.

The chain carries TRBV19 and TRBJ2-5; D is tentatively TRBD1 or TRBD2 (6 bases each). This CDR3 has 14 residues. V was cut by 4 bases and J by 2 bases, with 11 bases left in between. Germline CDR1 is LNHDA and CDR2 is SQIVND (reference sequence). The CDR3: CASSRGAGQETQYF. In nucleotides, the CDR3 is TGTGCCAGTAGTAGGGGGGCGGGTCAAGAGACCCAGTACTTC.

With respect to this clone: This specimen includes other DNA sequences encoding the same CDR3. This chain uses TRBV9 with TRBJ2-6; D is unclear. CDR1 and CDR2 from the germline V gene are SGDLS and YYNGEE. Between the trimmed V and J ends, which lost 4 bases and 0 bases, there was a span of 8 bases. There are 15 residues in the CDR3. CDR3 sequence (DNA): TGTGCCAGCAGCCCGAGGCTCTCTGGGGCCAACGTCCTGACTTTC. This encodes CASSPRLSGANVLTF.

V gene TRBV28 combines with J gene TRBJ2-3; TRBD1 aligns across 8 bases. Per the germline V gene, CDR1 is MDHEN and CDR2 is SYDVKM. The CDR3 is made up of 12 amino acids. V lost 8 bases to trimming and J lost 6 bases; unmatched junction nucleotides: 4. CDR3 nucleotide sequence: TGTGCCAGCCAGGGGGCCGGGGATACGCAGTATTTT. This translates into CASQGAGDTQYF. Complete variable domain (other parts from reference TRBV28 and TRBJ2-3): DVKVTQSSRYLVKRTGEKVFLECVQDMDHENMFWYRQDPGLGLRLIYFSYDVKMKEKGDIPEGYSVSREKKERFSLILESASTNQTSMYLCASQGAGDTQYFGPGTRLTVL.

The V gene is TRBV19, the J gene TRBJ2-3; 7 bases line up with TRBD1. The J segment lost 5 bases and the V segment lost 5 bases, leaving 7 bases of the junction unmatched. The CDR3 consists of 14 residues. CDR1 and CDR2 (germline): LNHDA, SQIVND (reference sequence). The CDR3 protein is CASSDRDMGDTQYF. CDR3 sequence (DNA): TGTGCCAGTAGTGACAGGGATATGGGAGATACGCAGTATTTT.

The chain recombines TRBV10-3 with TRBJ2-1, with 10 bases fitting TRBD1. The CDR3 totals 13 residues. J gave up 6 bases and V 8 bases, and 4 bases lay outside the gene matches. Per the germline V gene, CDR1 is ENHRY and CDR2 is SYGVKD. CDR3 sequence (DNA): TGTGCCATCGGGACAGGGGCGCTCAATGAGCAGTTCTTC. Residues: CAIGTGALNEQFF.

The J gene is TRBJ2-2, the V gene TRBV19; 8 positions agree with TRBD2. The CDR3 is made up of 15 amino acids. CDR1 and CDR2 from the germline V gene are LNHDA and SQIVND (reference sequence). V lost 9 bases, J lost 4 bases, and 10 bases stayed unmatched. CDR3 sequence (DNA): TGTGCCAGCCTAGACCGAGCGGGAGCCACCGGGGAGCTGTTTTTT. This translates into CASLDRAGATGELFF.

Comments on this clone: Other nucleotide sequences from this sample produce the same CDR3. The gene calls are TRBV12-5 and TRBJ2-1; D gene ambiguous. Germline CDR1 is LGHNT and CDR2 is FRNRAP. Trimming took off 2 bases at V and 3 bases at J, with 5 bases between the two ends. The CDR3 spans 13 residues. CDR3 sequence: CASGLPGYNEQFF. The CDR3 DNA sequence: TGTGCTAGTGGTTTGCCCGGCTACAATGAGCAGTTCTTC.

This chain joins TRBV19 and TRBJ2-4; no firm D call. V gave up 2 bases and J gave up 0 bases, with 5 bases separating them. The CDR3 runs to 14 residues. Germline V lookup: CDR1 LNHDA, CDR2 SQIVND (reference sequence). DNA of the CDR3: TGTGCCAGTAGTATAAGTGGAGCCAAAAACATTCAGTACTTC. This translates into CASSISGAKNIQYF.

To note about this clone: The sample has other DNA sequences that encode this CDR3 too. The chain combines TRBV5-1 with TRBJ2-1, with a tentative D call TRBD2 (6 bases). Germline values: CDR1 SGHRS, CDR2 YFSETQ. V was trimmed by 6 bases and J by 1 base, leaving 11 bases between them. This CDR3 comprises 14 residues. In DNA, the CDR3 is TGCGCCAGCACGGGCGGGGCGTCCTACAATGAGCAGTTCTTC. Amino acids: CASTGGASYNEQFF. Based on the CDR3 plus reference TRBV5-1 and TRBJ2-1, the full variable domain is KAGVTQTPRYLIKTRGQQVTLSCSPISGHRSVSWYQQTPGQGLQFLFEYFSETQRNKGNFPGRFSGRQFSNSRSEMNVSTLELGDSALYLCASTGGASYNEQFFGPGTRLTVL.

The J gene is TRBJ1-5, the V gene TRBV7-8; TRBD1 aligns across 7 bases. Trimming took 5 bases from V and 2 from J; bases not matched to a gene: 9. This CDR3 is built from 16 residues. Germline loops: CDR1 SGHVS, CDR2 FQNEAQ. The CDR3 sequence is CASSQNRGNGNQPQHF. The CDR3 coding sequence is TGTGCCAGCAGCCAGAACAGGGGTAATGGCAATCAGCCCCAGCATTTT.

Comments on this clone: The sample contains more than one DNA sequence encoding this CDR3. The chain joins TRBV5-1 to TRBJ2-2; 11 bases are a match to TRBD2. CDR1 and CDR2 (germline): SGHRS, YFSETQ. V trimming: 2 bases; J trimming: 6 bases; junction bases outside the gene matches: 6. The CDR3 is 16 amino acids. Written as DNA, the CDR3 is TGCGCCAGCAGCTTTACTAGCGGGAGTGGCGCCGGGGAGCTGTTTTTT. Its protein is CASSFTSGSGAGELFF. The full variable domain, rest sourced from reference TRBV5-1 and TRBJ2-2, is KAGVTQTPRYLIKTRGQQVTLSCSPISGHRSVSWYQQTPGQGLQFLFEYFSETQRNKGNFPGRFSGRQFSNSRSEMNVSTLELGDSALYLCASSFTSGSGAGELFFGEGSRLTVL.

The chain links TRBV18 to TRBJ2-7; tentative D call: TRBD1 (5 bases). The ends were cut back, 5 bases at V and 5 bases at J, with 13 bases in the middle. This CDR3 comprises 13 residues. Germline-derived CDR1 and CDR2 are KGHSH and LQKENI. CDR3: CASSAGSSHEQYF. In DNA, the CDR3 is TGTGCCAGCTCAGCAGGGTCGAGCCACGAGCAGTACTTC.

This sequence joins TRBV5-4 and TRBJ2-7, with 9 nucleotides matching TRBD2. V lost 1 base to trimming and J lost 9 bases; unmatched junction nucleotides: 5. CDR1 is SGHNT and CDR2 is YYREEE in the germline V gene (reference sequence). The CDR3 has 13 amino acids. The CDR3 loop is CASSLWTSVRQYF. The CDR3 DNA is TGTGCCAGCAGCTTGTGGACTAGCGTTCGGCAGTACTTC.

In its sample, this clone was seen once. V is TRBV27 and J is TRBJ2-1, with TRBD2 as a possible D gene (7 bases). The germline V gene encodes CDR1 MNHEY and CDR2 SMNVEV (reference sequence). The CDR3 is 13 residues long. V was clipped by 7 bases and J by 8 bases, with 15 bases between them. CDR3 in DNA: TGTGCCAGCACAAGGACTAGGGGGGATGAGCAGTTCTTC. Translated: CASTRTRGDEQFF.

The rearrangement links TRBV7-9 to TRBJ1-1, with D perhaps TRBD1 (5 bases). There are 13 residues in the CDR3. V lost 8 bases to trimming and J lost 4 bases, with 14 bases between them. Germline lookup yields CDR1 SEHNR and CDR2 FQNEAQ (reference sequence). The CDR3 DNA follows: TGTGCCAGCGGTCGGGGGAGTGGCACTGAAGCTTTCTTT. Encoded protein: CASGRGSGTEAFF.